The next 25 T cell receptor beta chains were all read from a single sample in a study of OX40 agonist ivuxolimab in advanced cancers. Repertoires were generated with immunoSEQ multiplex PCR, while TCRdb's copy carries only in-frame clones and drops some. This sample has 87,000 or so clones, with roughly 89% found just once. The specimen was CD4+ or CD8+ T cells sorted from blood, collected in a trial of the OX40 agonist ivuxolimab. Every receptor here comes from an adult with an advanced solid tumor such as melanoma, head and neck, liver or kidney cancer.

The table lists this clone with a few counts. The CDR3 here is CASSSEGGGKNIQYF. The CDR3 DNA reads TGTGCCAGCAGCTCGGAAGGGGGCGGCAAAAACATTCAGTACTTC. The rearrangement links TRBV7-9 to TRBJ2-4; 7 bases agree with TRBD1. Looked up from germline, CDR1 is SEHNR and CDR2 is FQNEAQ (reference sequence). With 4 bases clipped from V and 3 bases from J, the junction kept 6 bases outside the gene matches. This CDR3 comprises 15 residues.

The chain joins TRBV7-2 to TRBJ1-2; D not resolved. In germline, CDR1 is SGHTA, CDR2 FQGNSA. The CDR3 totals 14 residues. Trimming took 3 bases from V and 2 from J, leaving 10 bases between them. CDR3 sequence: CASSLQTTNYGYTF. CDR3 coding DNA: TGTGCCAGCAGCTTGCAGACAACCAACTATGGCTACACCTTC.

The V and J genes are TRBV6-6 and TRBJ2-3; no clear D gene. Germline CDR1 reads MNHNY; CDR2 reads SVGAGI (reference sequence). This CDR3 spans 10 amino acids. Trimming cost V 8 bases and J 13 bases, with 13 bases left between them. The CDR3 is CASFLPRKYF. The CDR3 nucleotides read TGTGCCAGCTTCCTCCCAAGGAAGTATTTT.

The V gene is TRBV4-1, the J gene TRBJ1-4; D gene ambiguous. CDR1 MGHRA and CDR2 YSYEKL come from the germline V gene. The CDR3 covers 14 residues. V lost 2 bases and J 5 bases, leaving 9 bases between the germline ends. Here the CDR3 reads CASSQQELNEKLFF. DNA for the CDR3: TGCGCCAGCAGCCAACAGGAATTAAATGAAAAACTGTTTTTT.

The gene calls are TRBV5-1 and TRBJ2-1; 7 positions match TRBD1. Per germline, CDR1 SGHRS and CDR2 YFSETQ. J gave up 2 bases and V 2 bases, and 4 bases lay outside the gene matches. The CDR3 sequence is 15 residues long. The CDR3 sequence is CASSFDRVPYNEQFF. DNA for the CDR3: TGCGCCAGCAGCTTCGACAGGGTCCCCTACAATGAGCAGTTCTTC.

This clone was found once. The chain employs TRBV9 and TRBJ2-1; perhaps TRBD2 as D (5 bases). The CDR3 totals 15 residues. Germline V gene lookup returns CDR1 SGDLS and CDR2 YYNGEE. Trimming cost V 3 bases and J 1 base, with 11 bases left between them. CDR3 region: CASSGESPSYNEQFF. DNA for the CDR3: TGTGCCAGCAGCGGGGAGTCGCCGTCCTACAATGAGCAGTTCTTC.

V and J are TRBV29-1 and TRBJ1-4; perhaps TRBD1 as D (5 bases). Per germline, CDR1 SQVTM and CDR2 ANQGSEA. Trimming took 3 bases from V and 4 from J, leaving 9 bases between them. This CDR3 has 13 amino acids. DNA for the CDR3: TGCAGCGTTGACGAGGGGATTAATGAAAAACTGTTTTTT. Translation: CSVDEGINEKLFF. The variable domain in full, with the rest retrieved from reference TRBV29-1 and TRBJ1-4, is SAVISQKPSRDICQRGTSLTIQCQVDSQVTMMFWYRQQPGQSLTLIATANQGSEATYESGFVIDKFPISRPNLTFSTLTVSNMSPEDSSIYLCSVDEGINEKLFFGSGTQLSVL.

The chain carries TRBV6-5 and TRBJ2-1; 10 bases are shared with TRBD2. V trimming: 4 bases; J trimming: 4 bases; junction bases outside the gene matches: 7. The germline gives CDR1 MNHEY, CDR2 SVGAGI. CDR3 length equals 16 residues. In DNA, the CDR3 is TGTGCCAGCAGTTCGACAGCGGGGGGGCGATACAATGAGCAGTTCTTC. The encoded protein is CASSSTAGGRYNEQFF.

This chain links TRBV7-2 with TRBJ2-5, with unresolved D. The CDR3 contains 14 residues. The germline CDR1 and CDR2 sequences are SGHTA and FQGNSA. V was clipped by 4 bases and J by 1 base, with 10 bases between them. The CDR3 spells CASSYGRTQETQYF. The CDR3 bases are TGTGCCAGCAGCTACGGACGGACCCAAGAGACCCAGTACTTC.

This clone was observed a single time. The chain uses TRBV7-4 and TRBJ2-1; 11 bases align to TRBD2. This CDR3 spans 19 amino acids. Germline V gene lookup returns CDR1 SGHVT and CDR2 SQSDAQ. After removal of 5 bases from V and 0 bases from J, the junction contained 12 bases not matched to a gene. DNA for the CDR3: TGTGCCAGCAGCCTCCGCCGGGGTAGCGGGGGGGCCTCCTACAATGAGCAGTTCTTC. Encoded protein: CASSLRRGSGGASYNEQFF. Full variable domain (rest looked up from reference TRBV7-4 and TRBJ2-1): GAGVSQSPRYKVAKRGRDVALRCDSISGHVTLYWYRQTLGQGSEVLTYSQSDAQRDKSGRPSGRFSAERPERSVSTLKIQRTEQGDSAVYLCASSLRRGSGGASYNEQFFGPGTRLTVL.

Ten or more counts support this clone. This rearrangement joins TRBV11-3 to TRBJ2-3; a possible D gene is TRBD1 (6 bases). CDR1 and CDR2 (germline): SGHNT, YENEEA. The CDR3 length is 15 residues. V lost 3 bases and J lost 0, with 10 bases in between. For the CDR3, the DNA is TGTGCCAGCAGCTTGGAAGGGGGTAGCACAGATACGCAGTATTTT. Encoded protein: CASSLEGGSTDTQYF. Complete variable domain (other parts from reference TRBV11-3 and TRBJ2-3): EAGVVQSPRYKIIEKKQPVAFWCNPISGHNTLYWYLQNLGQGPELLIRYENEEAVDDSQLPKDRFSAERLKGVDSTLKIQPAELGDSAVYLCASSLEGGSTDTQYFGPGTRLTVL.

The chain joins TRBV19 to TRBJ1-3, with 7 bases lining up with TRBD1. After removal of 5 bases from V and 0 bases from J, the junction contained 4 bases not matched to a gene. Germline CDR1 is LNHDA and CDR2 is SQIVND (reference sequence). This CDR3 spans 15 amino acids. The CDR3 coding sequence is TGTGCCAGTAGTGAAACAGGGGACTCTGGAAACACCATATATTTT. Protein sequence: CASSETGDSGNTIYF.

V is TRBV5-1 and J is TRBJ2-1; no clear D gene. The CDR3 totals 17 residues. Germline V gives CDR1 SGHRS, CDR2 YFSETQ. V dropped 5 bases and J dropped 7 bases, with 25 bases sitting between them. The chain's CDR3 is CASSPADWGLVQNEQFF. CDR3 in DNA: TGCGCCAGCAGTCCCGCCGATTGGGGTTTGGTACAGAATGAGCAGTTCTTC.

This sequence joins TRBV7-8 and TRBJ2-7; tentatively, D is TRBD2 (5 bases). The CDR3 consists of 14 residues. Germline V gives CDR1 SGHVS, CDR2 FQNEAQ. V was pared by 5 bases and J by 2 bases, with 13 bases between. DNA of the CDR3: TGTGCCAGCAGCGCCTATCTAGCCCCCTACGAGCAGTACTTC. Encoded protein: CASSAYLAPYEQYF.

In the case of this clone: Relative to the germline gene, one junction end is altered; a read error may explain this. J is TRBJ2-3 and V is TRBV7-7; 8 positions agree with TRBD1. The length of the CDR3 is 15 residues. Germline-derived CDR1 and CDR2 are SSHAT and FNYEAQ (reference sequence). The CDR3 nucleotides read TGTGCTAGCAGCCCGGACAGGGTAGGAACAGATACGCAGTATTTT. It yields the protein CASSPDRVGTDTQYF.

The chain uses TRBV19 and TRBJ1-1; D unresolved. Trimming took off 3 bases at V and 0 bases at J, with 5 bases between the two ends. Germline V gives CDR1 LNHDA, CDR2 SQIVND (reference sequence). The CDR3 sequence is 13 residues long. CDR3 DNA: TGTGCCAGTAGTATCGGAATGAACACTGAAGCTTTCTTT. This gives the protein CASSIGMNTEAFF.

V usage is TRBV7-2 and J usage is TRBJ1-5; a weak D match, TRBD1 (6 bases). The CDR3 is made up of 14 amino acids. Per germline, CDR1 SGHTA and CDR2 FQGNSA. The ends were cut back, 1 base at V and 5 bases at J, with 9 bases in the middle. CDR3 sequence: CASSLVPGDQPQHF. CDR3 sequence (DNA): TGTGCCAGCAGCTTAGTTCCAGGGGATCAGCCCCAGCATTTT.

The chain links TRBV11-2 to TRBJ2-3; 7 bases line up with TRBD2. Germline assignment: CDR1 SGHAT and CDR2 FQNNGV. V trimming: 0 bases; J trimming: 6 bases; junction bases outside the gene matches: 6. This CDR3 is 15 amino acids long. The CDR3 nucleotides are TGTGCCAGCAGCTTAGATATGGGGGGGTGGGATACGCAGTATTTT. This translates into CASSLDMGGWDTQYF.

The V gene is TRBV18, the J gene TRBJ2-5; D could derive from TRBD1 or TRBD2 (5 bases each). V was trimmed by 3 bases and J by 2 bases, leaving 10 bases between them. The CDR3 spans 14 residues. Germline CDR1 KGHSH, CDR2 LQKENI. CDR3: CASSPSGAQETQYF. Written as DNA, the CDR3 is TGTGCCAGCTCACCGTCCGGGGCTCAAGAGACCCAGTACTTC.

CDR3 residues: CASSEEHGKSYEQYF. CDR3 nucleotides: TGTGCCAGCAGTGAAGAACACGGCAAGTCCTACGAGCAGTACTTC. The chain employs TRBV2 and TRBJ2-7; no reliable D call. The V end lost 1 base, the J end lost 1 base, and 11 bases lay between the germline ends. CDR1 is SNHLY, CDR2 FYNNEI, per germline. The CDR3 extends over 15 amino acids.

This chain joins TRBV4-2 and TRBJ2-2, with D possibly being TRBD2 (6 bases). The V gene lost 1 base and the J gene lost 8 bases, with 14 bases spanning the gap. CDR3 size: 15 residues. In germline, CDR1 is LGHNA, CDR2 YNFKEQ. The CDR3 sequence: CASSQGRDSSGELFF. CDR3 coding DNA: TGTGCCAGCAGCCAAGGCCGGGACTCCAGTGGGGAGCTGTTTTTT.

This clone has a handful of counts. This chain's CDR3 is CASSQDSANQPQHF. In DNA, the CDR3 is TGCGCCAGCAGCCAAGATTCGGCCAATCAGCCCCAGCATTTT. V usage is TRBV4-1 and J usage is TRBJ1-5; D gene uncertain. Germline assignment: CDR1 MGHRA and CDR2 YSYEKL. The CDR3 has 14 residues. V lost 0 bases and J 3 bases, leaving 6 bases between the germline ends.

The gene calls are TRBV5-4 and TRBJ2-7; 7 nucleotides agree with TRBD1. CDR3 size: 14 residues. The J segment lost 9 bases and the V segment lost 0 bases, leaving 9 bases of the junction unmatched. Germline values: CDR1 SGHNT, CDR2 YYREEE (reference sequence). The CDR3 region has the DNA TGTGCCAGCAGCTTGGTCGGGGACAGCCTTGTGCAGTACTTC. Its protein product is CASSLVGDSLVQYF.

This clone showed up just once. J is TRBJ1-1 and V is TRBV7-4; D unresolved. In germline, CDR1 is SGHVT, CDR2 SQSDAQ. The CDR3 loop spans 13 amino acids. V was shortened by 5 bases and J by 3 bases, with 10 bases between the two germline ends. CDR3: CASSVSGDTEAFF. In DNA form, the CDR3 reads TGTGCCAGCAGCGTGAGTGGAGACACTGAAGCTTTCTTT.

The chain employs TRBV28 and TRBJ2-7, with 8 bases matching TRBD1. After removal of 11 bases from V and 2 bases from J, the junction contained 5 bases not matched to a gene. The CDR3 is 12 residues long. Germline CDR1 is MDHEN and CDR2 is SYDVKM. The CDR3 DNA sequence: TGTGCCGGAGGGACAGGCCCCTACGAGCAGTACTTC. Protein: CAGGTGPYEQYF.